What follows is one T cell receptor beta chain and its context. The sample belongs to a study of cytomegalovirus exposure and HLA in healthy donors. Both 60 Vbeta primers and 13 Jbeta primers went into the PCR. Here immunoSEQ multiplex PCR was the method, and the copy in TCRdb shows in-frame clones only, minus some. The table includes around 150,000 clones, 70% to 80% detected once. CDR3 length: 15 residues. Trimming at V came to 4 bases and at J to 2 bases, leaving 4 bases not matched to a gene. Germline lookup yields CDR1 MGHDK and CDR2 SYGVNS. The genes are TRBV25-1 and TRBJ1-4; 7 bases match TRBD1. The source material was PBMCs. The receptor comes from a man aged 35 to 55 in good health and CMV-seropositive. The CDR3 protein is CASSAGDSTNEKLFF. In DNA form, the CDR3 reads TGTGCCAGCAGTGCGGGGGACAGCACTAATGAAAAACTGTTTTTT. Together with reference TRBV25-1 and TRBJ1-4, the CDR3 gives the full variable domain: EADIYQTPRYLVIGTGKKITLECSQTMGHDKMYWYQQDPGMELHLIHYSYGVNSTEKGDLSSESTVSRIRTEHFPLTLESARPSHTSQYLCASSAGDSTNEKLFFGSGTQLSVL.